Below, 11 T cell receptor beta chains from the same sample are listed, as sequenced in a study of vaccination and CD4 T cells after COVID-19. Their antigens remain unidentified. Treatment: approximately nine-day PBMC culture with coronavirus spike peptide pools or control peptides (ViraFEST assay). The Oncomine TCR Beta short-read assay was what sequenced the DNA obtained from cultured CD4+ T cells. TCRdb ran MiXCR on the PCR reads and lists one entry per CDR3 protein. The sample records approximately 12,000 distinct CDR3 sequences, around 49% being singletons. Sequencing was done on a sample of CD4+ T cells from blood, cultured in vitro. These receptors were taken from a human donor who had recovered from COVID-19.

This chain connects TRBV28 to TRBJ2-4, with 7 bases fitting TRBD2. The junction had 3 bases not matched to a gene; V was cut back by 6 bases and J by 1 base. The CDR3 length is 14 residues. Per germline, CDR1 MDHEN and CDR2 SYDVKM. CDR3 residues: CASSLTSAKNIQYF. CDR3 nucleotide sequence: TGTGCCAGCAGCCTGACTAGCGCCAAAAACATTCAGTACTTC.

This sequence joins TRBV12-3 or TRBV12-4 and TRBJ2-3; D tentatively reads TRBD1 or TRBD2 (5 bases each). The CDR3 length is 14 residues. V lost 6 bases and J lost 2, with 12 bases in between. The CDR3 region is CASSPGPDTDTQYF. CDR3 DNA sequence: TGTGCCAGCAGCCCGGGACCAGACACAGATACGCAGTATTTT.

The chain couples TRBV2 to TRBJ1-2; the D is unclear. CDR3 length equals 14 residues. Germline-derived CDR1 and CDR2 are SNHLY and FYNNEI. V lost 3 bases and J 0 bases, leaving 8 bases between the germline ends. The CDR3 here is CASSELRANYGYTF. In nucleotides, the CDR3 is TGTGCCAGCAGTGAGTTAAGGGCTAACTATGGCTACACCTTC.

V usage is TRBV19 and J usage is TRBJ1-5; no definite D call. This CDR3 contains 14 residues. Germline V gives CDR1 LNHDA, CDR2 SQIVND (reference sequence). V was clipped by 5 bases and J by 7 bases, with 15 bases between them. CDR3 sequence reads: CASSLWVVGQPQHF. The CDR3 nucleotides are TGTGCCAGTAGTCTCTGGGTTGTGGGACAGCCCCAGCATTTT.

DNA of the CDR3: TGCGCCAGCAGCTCGGAGACAGGGGGCTGGGGGAACACTGAAGCTTTCTTT. It is translated as CASSSETGGWGNTEAFF. V is TRBV5-1 and J is TRBJ1-1, with 10 positions matching TRBD1. This CDR3 has 17 amino acids. V shed 3 bases and J 1 base; nucleotides not matched to a gene: 9. Germline V gene data show CDR1 as SGHRS and CDR2 as YFSETQ.

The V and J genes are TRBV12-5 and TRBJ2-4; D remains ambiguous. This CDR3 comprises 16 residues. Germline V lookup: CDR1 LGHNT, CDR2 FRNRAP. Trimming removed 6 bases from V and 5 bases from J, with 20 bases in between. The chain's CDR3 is CASGPGPPWLENIQYF. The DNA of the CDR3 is TGTGCTAGTGGCCCTGGGCCCCCCTGGCTAGAAAACATTCAGTACTTC.

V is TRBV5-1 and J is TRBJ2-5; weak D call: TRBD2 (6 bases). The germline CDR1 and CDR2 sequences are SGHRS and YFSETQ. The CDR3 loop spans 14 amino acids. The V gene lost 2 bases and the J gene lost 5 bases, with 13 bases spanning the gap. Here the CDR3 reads CASSLIPGGETQYF. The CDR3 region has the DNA TGCGCCAGCAGCTTAATCCCTGGGGGGGAGACCCAGTACTTC.

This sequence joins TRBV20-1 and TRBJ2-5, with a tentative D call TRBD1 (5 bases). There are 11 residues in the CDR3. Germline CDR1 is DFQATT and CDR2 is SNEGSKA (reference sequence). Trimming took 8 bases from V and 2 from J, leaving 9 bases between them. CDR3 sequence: CSIDSQETQYF. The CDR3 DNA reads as TGCAGTATAGACAGTCAAGAGACCCAGTACTTC.

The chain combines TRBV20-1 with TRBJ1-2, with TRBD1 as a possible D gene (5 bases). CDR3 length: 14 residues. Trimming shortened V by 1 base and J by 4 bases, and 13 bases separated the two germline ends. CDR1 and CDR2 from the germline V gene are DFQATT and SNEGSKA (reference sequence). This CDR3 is CSARVPQGSYGYTF. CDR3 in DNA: TGCAGTGCTAGAGTACCGCAGGGATCCTATGGCTACACCTTC.

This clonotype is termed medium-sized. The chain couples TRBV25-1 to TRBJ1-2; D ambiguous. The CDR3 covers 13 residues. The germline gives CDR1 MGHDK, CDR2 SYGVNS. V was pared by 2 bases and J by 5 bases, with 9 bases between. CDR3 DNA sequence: TGTGCCAGCAGTGAACGGGGAAATTATGGCTACACCTTC. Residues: CASSERGNYGYTF.

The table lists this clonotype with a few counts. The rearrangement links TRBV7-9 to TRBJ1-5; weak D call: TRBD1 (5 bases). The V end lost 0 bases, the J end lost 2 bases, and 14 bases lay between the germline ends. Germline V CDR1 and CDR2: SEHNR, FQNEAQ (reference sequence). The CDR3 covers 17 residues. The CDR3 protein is CASSLAWGGLGNQPQHF. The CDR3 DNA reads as TGTGCCAGCAGCTTAGCGTGGGGGGGTCTTGGCAATCAGCCCCAGCATTTT. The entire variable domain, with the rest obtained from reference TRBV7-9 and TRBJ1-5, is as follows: DTGVSQNPRHKITKRGQNVTFRCDPISEHNRLYWYRQTLGQGPEFLTYFQNEAQLEKSRLLSDRFSAERPKGSFSTLEIQRTEQGDSAMYLCASSLAWGGLGNQPQHFGDGTRLSIL.